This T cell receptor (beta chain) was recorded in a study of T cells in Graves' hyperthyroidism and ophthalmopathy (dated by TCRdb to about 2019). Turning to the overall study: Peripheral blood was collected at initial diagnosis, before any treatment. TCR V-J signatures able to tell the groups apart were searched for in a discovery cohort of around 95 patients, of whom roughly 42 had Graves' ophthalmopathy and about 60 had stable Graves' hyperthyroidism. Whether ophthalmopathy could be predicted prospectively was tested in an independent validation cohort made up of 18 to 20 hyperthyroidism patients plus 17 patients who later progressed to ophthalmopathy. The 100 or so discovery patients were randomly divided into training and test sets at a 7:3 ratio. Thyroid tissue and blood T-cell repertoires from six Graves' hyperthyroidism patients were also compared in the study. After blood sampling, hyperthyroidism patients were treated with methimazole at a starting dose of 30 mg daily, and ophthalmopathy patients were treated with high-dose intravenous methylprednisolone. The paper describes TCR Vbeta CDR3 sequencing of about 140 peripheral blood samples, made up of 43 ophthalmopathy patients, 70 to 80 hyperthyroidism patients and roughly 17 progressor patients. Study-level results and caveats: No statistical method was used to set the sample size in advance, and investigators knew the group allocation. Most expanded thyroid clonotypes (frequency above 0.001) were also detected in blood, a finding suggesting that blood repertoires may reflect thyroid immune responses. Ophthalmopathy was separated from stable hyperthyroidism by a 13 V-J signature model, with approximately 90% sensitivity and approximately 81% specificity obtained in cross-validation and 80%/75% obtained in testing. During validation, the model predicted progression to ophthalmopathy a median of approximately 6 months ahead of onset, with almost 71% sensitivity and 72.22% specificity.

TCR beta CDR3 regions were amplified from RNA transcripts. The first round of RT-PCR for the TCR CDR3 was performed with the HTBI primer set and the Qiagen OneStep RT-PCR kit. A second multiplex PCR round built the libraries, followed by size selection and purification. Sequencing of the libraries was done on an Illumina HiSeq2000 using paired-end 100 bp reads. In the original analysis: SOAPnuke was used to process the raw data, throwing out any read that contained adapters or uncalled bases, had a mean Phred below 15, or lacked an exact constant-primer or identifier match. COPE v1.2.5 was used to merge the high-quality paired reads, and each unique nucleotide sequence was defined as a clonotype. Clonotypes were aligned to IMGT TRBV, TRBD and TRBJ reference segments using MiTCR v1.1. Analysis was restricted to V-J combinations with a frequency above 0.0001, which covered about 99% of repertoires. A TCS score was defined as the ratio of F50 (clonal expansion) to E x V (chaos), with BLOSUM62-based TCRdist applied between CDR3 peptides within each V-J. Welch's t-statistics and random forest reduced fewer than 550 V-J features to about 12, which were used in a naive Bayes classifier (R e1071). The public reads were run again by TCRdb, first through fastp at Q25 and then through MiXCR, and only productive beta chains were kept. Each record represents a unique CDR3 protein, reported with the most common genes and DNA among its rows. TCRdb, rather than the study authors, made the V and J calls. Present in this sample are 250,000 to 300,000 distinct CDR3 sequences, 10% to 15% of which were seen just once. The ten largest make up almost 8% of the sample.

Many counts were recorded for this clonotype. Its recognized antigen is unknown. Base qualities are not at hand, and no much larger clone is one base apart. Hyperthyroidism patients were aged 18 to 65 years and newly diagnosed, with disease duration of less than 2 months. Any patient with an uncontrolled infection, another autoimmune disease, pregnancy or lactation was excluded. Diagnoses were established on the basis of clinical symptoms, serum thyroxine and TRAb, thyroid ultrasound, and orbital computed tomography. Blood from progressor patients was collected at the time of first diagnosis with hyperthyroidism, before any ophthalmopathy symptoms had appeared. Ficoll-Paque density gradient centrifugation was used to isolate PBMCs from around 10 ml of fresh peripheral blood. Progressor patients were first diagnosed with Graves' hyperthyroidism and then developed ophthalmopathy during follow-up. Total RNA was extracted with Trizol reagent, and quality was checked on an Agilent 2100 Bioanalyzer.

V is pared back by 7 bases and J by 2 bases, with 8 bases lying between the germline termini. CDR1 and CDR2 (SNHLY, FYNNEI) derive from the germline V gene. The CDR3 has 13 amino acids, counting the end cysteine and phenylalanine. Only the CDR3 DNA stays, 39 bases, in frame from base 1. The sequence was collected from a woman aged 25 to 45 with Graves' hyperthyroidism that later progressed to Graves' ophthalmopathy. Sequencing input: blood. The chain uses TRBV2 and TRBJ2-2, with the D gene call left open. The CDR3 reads CASNSANTGELFF. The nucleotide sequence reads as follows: TGTGCCAGCAACAGCGCAAACACCGGGGAGCTGTTTTTT.